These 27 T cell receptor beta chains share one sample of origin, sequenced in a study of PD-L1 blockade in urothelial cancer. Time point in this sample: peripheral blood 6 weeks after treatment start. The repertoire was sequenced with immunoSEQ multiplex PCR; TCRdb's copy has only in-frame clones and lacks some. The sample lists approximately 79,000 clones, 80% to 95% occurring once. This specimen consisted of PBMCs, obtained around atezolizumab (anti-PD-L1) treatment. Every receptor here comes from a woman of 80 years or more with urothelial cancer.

This chain's CDR3 is CASRLTGTSVETQYF. The CDR3 DNA reads TGTGCCAGCAGGCTTACCGGGACTAGTGTAGAGACCCAGTACTTC. This chain uses TRBV6-5 with TRBJ2-5, with TRBD2 matching over 8 bases. This CDR3 contains 15 residues. J gave up 4 bases and V 6 bases, and 10 bases lay outside the gene matches. The germline V gene has CDR1 MNHEY and CDR2 SVGAGI.

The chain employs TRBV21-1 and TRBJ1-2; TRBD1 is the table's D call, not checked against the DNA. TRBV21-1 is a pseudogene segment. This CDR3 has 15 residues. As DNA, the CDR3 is TGTGCCAGCAGCACCCAAGGACAGGGCCGAAGCGGCTACACCTTC. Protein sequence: CASSTQGQGRSGYTF.

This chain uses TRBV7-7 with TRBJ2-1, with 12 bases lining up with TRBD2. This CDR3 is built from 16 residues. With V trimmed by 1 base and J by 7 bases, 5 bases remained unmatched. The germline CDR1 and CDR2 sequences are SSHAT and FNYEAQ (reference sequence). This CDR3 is CASSLGASGRVNEQFF. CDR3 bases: TGTGCCAGCAGCTTAGGGGCTAGCGGGAGGGTAAATGAGCAGTTCTTC. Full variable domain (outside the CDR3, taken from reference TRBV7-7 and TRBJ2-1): GAGVSQSPRYKVTKRGQDVTLRCDPISSHATLYWYQQALGQGPEFLTYFNYEAQPDKSGLPSDRFSAERPEGSISTLTIQRTEQRDSAMYRCASSLGASGRVNEQFFGPGTRLTVL.

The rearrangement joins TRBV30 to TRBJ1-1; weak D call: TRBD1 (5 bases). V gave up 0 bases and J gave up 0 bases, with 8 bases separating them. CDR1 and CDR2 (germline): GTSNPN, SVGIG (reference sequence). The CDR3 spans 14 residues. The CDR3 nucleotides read TGTGCCTGGAGTGTATGGGGGGTGAACACTGAAGCTTTCTTT. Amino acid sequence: CAWSVWGVNTEAFF.

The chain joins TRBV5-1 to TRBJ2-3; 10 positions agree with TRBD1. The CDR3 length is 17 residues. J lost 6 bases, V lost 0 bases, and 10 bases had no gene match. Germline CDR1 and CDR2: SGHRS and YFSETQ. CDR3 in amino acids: CASSLVRGTGVTDTQYF. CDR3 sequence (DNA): TGCGCCAGCAGCTTGGTAAGAGGGACAGGGGTCACGGATACGCAGTATTTT.

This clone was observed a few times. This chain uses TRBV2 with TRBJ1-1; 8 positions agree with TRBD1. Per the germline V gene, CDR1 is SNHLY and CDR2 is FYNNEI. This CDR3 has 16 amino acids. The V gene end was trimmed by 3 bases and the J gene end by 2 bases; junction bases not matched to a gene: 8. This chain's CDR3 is CASSELRQGPNTEAFF. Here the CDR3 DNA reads TGTGCCAGCAGTGAGCTCCGACAGGGGCCCAACACTGAAGCTTTCTTT.

The CDR3 here is CASSFSGSSYNEQFF. The CDR3 region has the DNA TGTGCCAGCAGCTTTAGCGGGAGCTCCTACAATGAGCAGTTCTTC. J is TRBJ2-1 and V is TRBV27; 9 bases are a match to TRBD2. From germline, CDR1 is MNHEY and CDR2 SMNVEV (reference sequence). With V trimmed by 6 bases and J by 0 bases, 3 bases remained unmatched. The length of the CDR3 is 15 residues.

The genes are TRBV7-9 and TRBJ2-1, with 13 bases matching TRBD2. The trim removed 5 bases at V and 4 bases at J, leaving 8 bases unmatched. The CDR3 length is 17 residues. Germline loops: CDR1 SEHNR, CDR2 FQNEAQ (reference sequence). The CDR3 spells CASSSTSGRAAYNEQFF. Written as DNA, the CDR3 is TGTGCCAGCAGCAGTACTAGCGGGAGGGCGGCGTACAATGAGCAGTTCTTC.

The CDR3 nucleotides read TGTGCCTGGAGTGTACTGGGGGCGGTCGGGGAGCTGTTTTTT. Translated: CAWSVLGAVGELFF. The chain combines TRBV30 with TRBJ2-2; tentative D call: TRBD1 (6 bases). This CDR3 is 14 amino acids long. Trimming cost V 0 bases and J 7 bases, with 12 bases left between them. CDR1 and CDR2 from the germline V gene are GTSNPN and SVGIG (reference sequence).

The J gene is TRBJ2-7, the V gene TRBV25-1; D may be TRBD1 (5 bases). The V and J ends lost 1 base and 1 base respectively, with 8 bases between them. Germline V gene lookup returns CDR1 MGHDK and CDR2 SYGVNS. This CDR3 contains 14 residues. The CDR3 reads CASSESTASYEQYF. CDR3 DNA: TGTGCCAGCAGTGAATCGACAGCATCCTACGAGCAGTACTTC.

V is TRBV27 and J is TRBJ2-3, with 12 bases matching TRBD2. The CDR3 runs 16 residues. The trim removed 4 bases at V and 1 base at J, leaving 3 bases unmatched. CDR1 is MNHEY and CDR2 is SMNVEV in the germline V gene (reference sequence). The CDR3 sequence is CASSSRTSGGTDTQYF. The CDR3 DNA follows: TGTGCCAGCAGTTCACGGACTAGCGGGGGCACAGATACGCAGTATTTT.

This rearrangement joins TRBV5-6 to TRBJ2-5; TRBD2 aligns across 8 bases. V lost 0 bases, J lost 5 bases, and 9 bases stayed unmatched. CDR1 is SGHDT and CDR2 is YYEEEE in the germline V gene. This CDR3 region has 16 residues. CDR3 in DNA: TGTGCCAGCAGCTTGGTGGGGGCGGGAGGAGGTGAGACCCAGTACTTC. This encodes CASSLVGAGGGETQYF.

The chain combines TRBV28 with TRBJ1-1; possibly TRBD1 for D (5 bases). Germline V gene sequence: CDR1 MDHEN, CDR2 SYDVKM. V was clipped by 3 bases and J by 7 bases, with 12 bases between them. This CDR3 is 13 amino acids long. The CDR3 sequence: CASSFSGHNEAFF. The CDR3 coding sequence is TGTGCCAGCAGTTTCTCTGGACATAATGAAGCTTTCTTT.

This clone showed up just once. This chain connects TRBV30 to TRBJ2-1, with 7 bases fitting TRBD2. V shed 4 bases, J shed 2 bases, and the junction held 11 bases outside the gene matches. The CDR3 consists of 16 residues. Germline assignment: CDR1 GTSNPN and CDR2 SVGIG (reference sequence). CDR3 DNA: TGTGCCTGGACCCTGGGAGGCGGGGGAGCCTACAATGAGCAGTTCTTC. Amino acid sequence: CAWTLGGGGAYNEQFF.

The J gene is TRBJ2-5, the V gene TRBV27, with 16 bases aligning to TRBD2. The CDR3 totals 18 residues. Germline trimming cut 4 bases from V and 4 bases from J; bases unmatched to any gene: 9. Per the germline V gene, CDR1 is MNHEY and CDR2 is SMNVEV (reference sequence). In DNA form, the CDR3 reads TGTGCCAGCAGTTCAGGGACTAGCGGGAGGGCCCTGCTAGAGACCCAGTACTTC. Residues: CASSSGTSGRALLETQYF.

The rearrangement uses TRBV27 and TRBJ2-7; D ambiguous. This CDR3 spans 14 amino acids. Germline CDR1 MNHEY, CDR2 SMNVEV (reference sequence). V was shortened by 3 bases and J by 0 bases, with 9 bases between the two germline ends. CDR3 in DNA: TGTGCCAGCAGTTTGCGACATCCCTCCTACGAGCAGTACTTC. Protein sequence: CASSLRHPSYEQYF.

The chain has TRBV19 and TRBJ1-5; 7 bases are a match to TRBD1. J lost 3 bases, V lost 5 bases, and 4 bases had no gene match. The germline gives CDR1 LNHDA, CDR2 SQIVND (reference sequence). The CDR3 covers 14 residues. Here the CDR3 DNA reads TGTGCCAGTAGTGGCGGGACAGACAATCAGCCCCAGCATTTT. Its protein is CASSGGTDNQPQHF.

The CDR3 DNA reads as TGTGCCAGCTCACCCGGGACAGCAGATACGCAGTATTTT. Its protein product is CASSPGTADTQYF. The chain uses TRBV18 and TRBJ2-3, with 7 bases matching TRBD1. Germline CDR1 and CDR2: KGHSH and LQKENI. Trimming at V came to 3 bases and at J to 4 bases, leaving 1 base not matched to a gene. This CDR3 comprises 13 residues.

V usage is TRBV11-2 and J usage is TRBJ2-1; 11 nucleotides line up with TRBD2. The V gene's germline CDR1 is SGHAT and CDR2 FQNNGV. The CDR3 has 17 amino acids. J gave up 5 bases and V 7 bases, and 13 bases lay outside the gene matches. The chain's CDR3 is CASTISGRAYYDNEQFF. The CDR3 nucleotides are TGTGCCAGCACCATTAGCGGGAGGGCCTACTACGACAATGAGCAGTTCTTC.

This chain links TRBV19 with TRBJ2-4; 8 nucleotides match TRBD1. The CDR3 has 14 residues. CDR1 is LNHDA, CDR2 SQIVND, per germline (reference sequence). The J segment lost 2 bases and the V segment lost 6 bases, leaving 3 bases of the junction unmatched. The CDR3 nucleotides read TGTGCCAGTAGGAACAGGGGGTCCAAAAACATTCAGTACTTC. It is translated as CASRNRGSKNIQYF.

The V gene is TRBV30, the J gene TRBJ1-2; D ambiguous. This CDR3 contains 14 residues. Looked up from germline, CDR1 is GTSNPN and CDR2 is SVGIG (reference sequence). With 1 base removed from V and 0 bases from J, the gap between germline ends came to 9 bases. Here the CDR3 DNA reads TGTGCCTGGAGTGGAACTGCAACTAACTATGGCTACACCTTC. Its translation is CAWSGTATNYGYTF.

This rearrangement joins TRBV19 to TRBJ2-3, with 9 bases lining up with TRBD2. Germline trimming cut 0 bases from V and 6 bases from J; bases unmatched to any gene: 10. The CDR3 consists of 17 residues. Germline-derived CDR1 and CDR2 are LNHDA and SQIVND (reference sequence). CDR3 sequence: CASSIEVGGRALDTQYF. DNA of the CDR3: TGTGCCAGTAGTATAGAGGTTGGCGGGAGGGCCTTGGATACGCAGTATTTT.

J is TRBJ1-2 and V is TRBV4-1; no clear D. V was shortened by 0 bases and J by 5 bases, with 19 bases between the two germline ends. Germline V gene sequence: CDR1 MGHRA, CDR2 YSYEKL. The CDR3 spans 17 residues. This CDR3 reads CASSQEGGVSQLYGYTF. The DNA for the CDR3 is TGCGCCAGCAGCCAAGAAGGCGGGGTTTCCCAGCTATATGGCTACACCTTC.

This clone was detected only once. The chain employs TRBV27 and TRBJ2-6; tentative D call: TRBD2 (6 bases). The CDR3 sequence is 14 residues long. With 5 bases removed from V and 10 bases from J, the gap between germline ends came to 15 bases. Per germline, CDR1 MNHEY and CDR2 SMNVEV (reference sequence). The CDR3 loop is CASSLTSVGNVLTF. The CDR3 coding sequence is TGTGCCAGCAGTCTGACTAGTGTGGGAAACGTCCTGACTTTC.

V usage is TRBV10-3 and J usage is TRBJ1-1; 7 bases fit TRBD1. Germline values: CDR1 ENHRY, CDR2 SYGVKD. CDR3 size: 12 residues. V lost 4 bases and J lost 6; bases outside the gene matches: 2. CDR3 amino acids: CAISGQGSEAFF. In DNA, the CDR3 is TGTGCCATCAGTGGACAGGGATCTGAAGCTTTCTTT.

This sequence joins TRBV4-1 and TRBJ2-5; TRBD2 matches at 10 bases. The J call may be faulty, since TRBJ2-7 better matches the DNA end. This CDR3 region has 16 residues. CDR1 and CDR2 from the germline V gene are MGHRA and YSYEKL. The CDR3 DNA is TGCGCCAGCAGCCGCCAGGAGCGGGAGGGGTCCTACGAGCAGTACTTC. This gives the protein CASSRQEREGSYEQYF.

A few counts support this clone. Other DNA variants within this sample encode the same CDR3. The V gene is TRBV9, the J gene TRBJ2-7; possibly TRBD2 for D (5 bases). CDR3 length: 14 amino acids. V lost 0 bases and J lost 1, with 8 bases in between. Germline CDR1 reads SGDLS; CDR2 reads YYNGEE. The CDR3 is CASSVGRTSYEQYF. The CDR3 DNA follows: TGTGCCAGCAGCGTAGGGAGGACTTCCTACGAGCAGTACTTC.